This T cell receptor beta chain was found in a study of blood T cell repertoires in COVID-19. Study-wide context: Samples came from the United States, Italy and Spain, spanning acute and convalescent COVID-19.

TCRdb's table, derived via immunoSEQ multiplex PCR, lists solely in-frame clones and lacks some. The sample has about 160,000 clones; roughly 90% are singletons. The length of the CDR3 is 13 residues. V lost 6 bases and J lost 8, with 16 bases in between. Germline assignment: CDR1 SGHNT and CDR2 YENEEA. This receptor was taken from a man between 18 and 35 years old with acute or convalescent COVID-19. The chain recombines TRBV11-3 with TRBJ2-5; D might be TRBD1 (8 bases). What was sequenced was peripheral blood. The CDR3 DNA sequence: TGTGCCAGCAGTTCAGGGGGCGGGGGAACCCAGTACTTC. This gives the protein CASSSGGGGTQYF.